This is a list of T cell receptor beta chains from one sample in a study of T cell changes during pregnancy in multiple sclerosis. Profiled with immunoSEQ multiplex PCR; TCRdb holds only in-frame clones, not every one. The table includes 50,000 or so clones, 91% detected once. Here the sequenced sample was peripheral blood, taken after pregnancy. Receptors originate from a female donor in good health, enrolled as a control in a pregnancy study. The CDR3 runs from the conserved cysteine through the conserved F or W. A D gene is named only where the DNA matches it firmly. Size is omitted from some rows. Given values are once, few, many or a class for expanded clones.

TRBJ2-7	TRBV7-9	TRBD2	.	CASSLGGEPFVEQYF	TGTGCCAGCAGCTTGGGGGGGGAGCCCTTCGTCGAGCAGTACTTC
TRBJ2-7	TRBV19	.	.	CASSIGRSSYEQYF	TGTGCCAGTAGTATTGGCAGGTCTTCCTACGAGCAGTACTTC
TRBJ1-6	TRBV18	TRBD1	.	CASSRDRDNSPLHF	TGTGCCAGCTCCCGGGACAGGGATAATTCACCCCTCCACTTT
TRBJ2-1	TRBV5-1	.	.	CASSFNRAPGNEQFF	TGCGCCAGCAGCTTTAACAGGGCGCCCGGCAATGAGCAGTTCTTC
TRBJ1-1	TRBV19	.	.	CASSPPEEPNTEAFF	TGTGCCAGTAGCCCCCCCGAGGAACCGAACACTGAAGCTTTCTTT
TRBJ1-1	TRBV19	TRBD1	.	CASSMDRATEAFF	TGTGCCAGTAGTATGGACAGGGCCACTGAAGCTTTCTTT
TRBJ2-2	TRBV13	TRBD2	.	CASSSPLGLAGDGELFF	TGTGCCAGCAGCTCCCCACTGGGACTAGCGGGGGATGGGGAGCTGTTTTTT
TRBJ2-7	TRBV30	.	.	CAWSVRGFFSREQYF	TGTGCCTGGAGTGTCCGGGGATTCTTTAGTCGCGAGCAGTACTTC
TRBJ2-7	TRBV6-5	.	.	CASSGADSGAYEQYF	TGTGCCAGCAGTGGCGCGGACTCCGGGGCCTACGAGCAGTACTTC
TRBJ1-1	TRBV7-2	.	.	CASSTVGVTEAFF	TGTGCCAGCAGCACCGTCGGAGTCACTGAAGCTTTCTTT
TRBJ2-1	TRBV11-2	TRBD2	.	CASSSRLGTSGNNEQFF	TGTGCCAGCAGCTCAAGACTCGGGACTAGCGGAAACAATGAGCAGTTCTTC
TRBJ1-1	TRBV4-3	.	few	CASSQDKFGFTEAFF	TGCGCCAGCAGCCAAGATAAATTTGGCTTTACTGAAGCTTTCTTT
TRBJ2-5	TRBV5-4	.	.	CASSLIGGQETQYF	TGTGCCAGCAGCTTGATTGGAGGGCAAGAGACCCAGTACTTC
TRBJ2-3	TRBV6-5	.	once	CASSYLRGAGADTQYF	TGTGCCAGCAGTTACCTCCGGGGGGCAGGGGCAGATACGCAGTATTTT
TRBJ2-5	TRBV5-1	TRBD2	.	CASSPGGRETQYF	TGCGCCAGCAGCCCCGGGGGGAGGGAGACCCAGTACTTC
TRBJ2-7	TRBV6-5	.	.	CASSRTGNEQYF	TGTGCCAGCAGTCGTACAGGGAACGAGCAGTACTTC
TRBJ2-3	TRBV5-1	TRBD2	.	CASSLERGGPYTQYF	TGCGCCAGCAGCTTGGAACGGGGGGGCCCCTATACGCAGTATTTT
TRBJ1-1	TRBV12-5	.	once	CASGFFLWEGKDEAFF	TGTGCTAGTGGTTTTTTTCTTTGGGAGGGGAAGGACGAAGCTTTCTTT
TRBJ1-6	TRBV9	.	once	CASSVGRTHNSPLHF	TGTGCCAGCAGCGTAGGGCGGACACATAATTCACCCCTCCACTTT
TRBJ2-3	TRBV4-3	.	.	CASSQASGSYTDTQYF	TGCGCCAGCAGCCAAGCATCCGGGAGTTACACAGATACGCAGTATTTT
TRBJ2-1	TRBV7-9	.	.	CASSLAGGIYNEQFF	TGTGCCAGCAGCTTAGCGGGGGGAATTTACAATGAGCAGTTCTTC
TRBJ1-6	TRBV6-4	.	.	CASSDSNQGNSPLHF	TGTGCCAGCAGTGACTCGAACCAGGGAAATTCACCCCTCCACTTT
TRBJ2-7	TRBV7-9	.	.	CASSLVEGIYEQYF	TGTGCCAGCAGCTTAGTGGAGGGAATCTACGAGCAGTACTTC
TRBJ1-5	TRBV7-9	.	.	CASSLGTASNQPQHF	TGTGCCAGCAGCTTAGGGACAGCTAGCAATCAGCCCCAGCATTTT
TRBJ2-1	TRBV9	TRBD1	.	CASSAQGYNEQFF	TGTGCCAGCAGCGCACAGGGGTACAATGAGCAGTTCTTC
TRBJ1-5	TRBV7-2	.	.	CASSLRQGTQPQHF	TGTGCCAGCAGCTTAAGGCAGGGAACTCAGCCCCAGCATTTT
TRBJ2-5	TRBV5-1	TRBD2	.	CASSKAGTSGLQETQYF	TGCGCCAGCAGCAAAGCCGGGACTAGCGGGTTACAAGAGACCCAGTACTTC
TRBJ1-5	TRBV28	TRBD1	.	CASSSSGTAYNQPQHF	TGTGCCAGCAGTTCTTCCGGGACAGCATACAATCAGCCCCAGCATTTT
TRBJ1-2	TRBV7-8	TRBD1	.	CASSLAGTGGGIYTF	TGTGCCAGCAGCTTAGCGGGGACAGGGGGCGGAATCTACACCTTC
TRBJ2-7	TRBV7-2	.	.	CASSPGLSPPEQYF	TGTGCCAGCAGCCCGGGACTGAGTCCCCCCGAGCAGTACTTC
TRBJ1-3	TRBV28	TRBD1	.	CASSLGGTGRNTIYF	TGTGCCAGCAGTTTAGGAGGGACAGGCAGAAACACCATATATTTT
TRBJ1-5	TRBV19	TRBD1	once	CASTMDRGNQPQHF	TGTGCCAGTACCATGGACAGGGGCAATCAGCCCCAGCATTTT
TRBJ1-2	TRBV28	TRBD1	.	CAIDRADTYGYTF	TGTGCCATCGACAGGGCAGATACCTATGGCTACACCTTC
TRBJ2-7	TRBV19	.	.	CASSHRQGWEQYF	TGTGCCAGTAGTCATCGGCAGGGCTGGGAGCAGTACTTC
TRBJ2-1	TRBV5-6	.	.	CASSLTTLRFF	TGTGCCAGCAGCCTGACTACCCTCCGGTTCTTC
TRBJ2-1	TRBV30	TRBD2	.	CAWTSGRARDEQFF	TGTGCCTGGACTAGCGGGAGGGCCCGTGATGAGCAGTTCTTC
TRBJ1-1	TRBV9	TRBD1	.	CASSPRTGSGTEAFF	TGTGCCAGCAGCCCGAGGACAGGGAGCGGCACTGAAGCTTTCTTT
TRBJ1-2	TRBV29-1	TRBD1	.	CSVGNRGQNYGYTF	TGCAGCGTTGGTAACAGGGGGCAAAACTATGGCTACACCTTC
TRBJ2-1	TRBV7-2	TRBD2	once	CASSLWTSRKQFF	TGTGCCAGCAGCTTATGGACTAGCCGCAAGCAGTTCTTC
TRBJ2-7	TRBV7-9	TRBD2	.	CASSYVPGLAGEGPEQYF	TGTGCCAGCAGCTACGTTCCGGGACTAGCGGGAGAGGGTCCCGAGCAGTACTTC
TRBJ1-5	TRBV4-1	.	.	CASSQDAGTYSNQPQHF	TGCGCCAGCAGCCAAGATGCGGGCACGTATAGCAATCAGCCCCAGCATTTT
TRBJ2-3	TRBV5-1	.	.	CASSLTSSMDTQYF	TGCGCCAGCAGCCTGACTAGTTCCATGGATACGCAGTATTTT
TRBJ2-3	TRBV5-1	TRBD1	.	CASSIGQGWDTQYF	TGCGCCAGCAGCATCGGACAGGGGTGGGATACGCAGTATTTT
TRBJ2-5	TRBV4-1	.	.	CASSQVVLAGQETQYF	TGCGCCAGCAGCCAAGTGGTACTAGCAGGCCAAGAGACCCAGTACTTC
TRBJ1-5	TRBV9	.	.	CASSPAGGHQPQHF	TGTGCCAGCAGCCCGGCAGGAGGGCATCAGCCCCAGCATTTT
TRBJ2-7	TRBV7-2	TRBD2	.	CASSPDPSGREQYF	TGTGCCAGCAGCCCCGACCCTAGCGGGAGGGAGCAGTACTTC
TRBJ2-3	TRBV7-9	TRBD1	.	CASSYPRTGGTDTQYF	TGTGCCAGCAGCTACCCTAGGACAGGGGGTACAGATACGCAGTATTTT
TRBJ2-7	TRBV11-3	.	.	CASSPQAGAYEQYF	TGTGCCAGCAGCCCCCAGGCAGGGGCCTACGAGCAGTACTTC
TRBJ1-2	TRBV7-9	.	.	CASSTNSGDYGYTF	TGTGCCAGCAGCACGAATAGCGGTGACTATGGCTACACCTTC
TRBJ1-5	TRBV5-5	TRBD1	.	CASTAGQQTNQPQHF	TGTGCCAGCACCGCGGGACAGCAAACGAATCAGCCCCAGCATTTT
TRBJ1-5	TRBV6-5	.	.	CASGYSIRFNQPQHF	TGTGCCAGCGGCTACAGCATAAGGTTCAATCAGCCCCAGCATTTT